This T cell receptor (beta chain) was captured by sequencing in a study of regulatory T cells in long-lasting Graves disease. Study at large: Over 5 years of antithyroid drugs plus positive TSH receptor antibodies defined persistent Graves' disease.

Noted time point: persistent/refractory GD, antithyroid drugs over 5 years with positive TRAb. Researchers made the TCR library from RNA that was extracted from PBMCs. The peripheral blood volume drawn was 7.5 to 10 milliliters, and it was collected into EDTA tubes. This CDR3 spans 19 amino acids. With 4 bases clipped from V and 2 bases from J, the junction kept 13 bases outside the gene matches. iRepertoire HTBI primers and Arm-PCR of CDR3 regions built TCR beta libraries. TCRdb used MiXCR to reprocess the multiplex PCR reads, holding one entry per CDR3 protein. The sample yields 700,000 or so distinct CDR3 sequences, 25% to 35% seen once. There are many counts of this clonotype.

The J gene is TRBJ1-4, the V gene TRBV12-3 or TRBV12-4, with TRBD1 matching over 10 bases. Sequences were derived from peripheral blood mononuclear cells (PBMCs), sampled when the disease was refractory, from a patient treated with antithyroid drugs. This clonotype originated in a female donor with Graves disease. The DNA for the CDR3 is TGTGCCAGCAGTTCCCGGACAGGGGGGTGGGGAGGCACTAATGAAAAACTGTTTTTT. Its translation: CASSSRTGGWGGTNEKLFF.